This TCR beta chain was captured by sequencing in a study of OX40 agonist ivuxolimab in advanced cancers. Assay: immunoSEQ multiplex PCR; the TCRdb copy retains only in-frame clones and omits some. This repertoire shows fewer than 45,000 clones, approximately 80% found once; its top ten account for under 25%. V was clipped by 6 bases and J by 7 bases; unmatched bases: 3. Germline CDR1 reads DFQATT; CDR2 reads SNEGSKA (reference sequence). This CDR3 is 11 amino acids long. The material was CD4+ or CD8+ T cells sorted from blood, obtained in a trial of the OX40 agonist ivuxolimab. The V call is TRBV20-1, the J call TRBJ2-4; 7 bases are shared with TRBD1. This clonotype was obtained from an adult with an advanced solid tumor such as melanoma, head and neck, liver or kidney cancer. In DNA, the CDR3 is TGCAGTGCCCTACAGGGGAACATTCAGTACTTC. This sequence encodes CSALQGNIQYF.